The 5 T cell receptor beta chains presented below share a single source sample, sequenced in a study of blood T cell repertoires in COVID-19. Assay: immunoSEQ multiplex PCR; the TCRdb copy retains only in-frame clones and omits some. The repertoire includes 70,000 to 100,000 clones, around 84% of them detected once, and approximately 12% sits in the top ten. Input material: peripheral blood. These receptors originate from a human donor in a cohort sampled during active COVID-19.

The chain is built from TRBV21-1 and TRBJ1-2; TRBD1 is the table's D call and was not checked against the DNA. TRBV21-1 is classified as a pseudogene. This CDR3 is 11 amino acids long. The DNA of the CDR3 is TGTGCCAGCAGCATATCGTGGGCTGGGACCTTC. Encoded protein: CASSISWAGTF.

The CDR3 DNA sequence: TGTGCCAGCAGTGAAGCGCAGACAGTTGGTGGCTACACCTTC. Encoded protein: CASSEAQTVGGYTF. The J gene is TRBJ1-2, the V gene TRBV6-1, with D possibly TRBD1 on 5 matching bases. V was shortened by 0 bases and J by 7 bases, with 12 bases between the two germline ends. The germline CDR1 and CDR2 sequences are MNHNS and SASEGT. The CDR3 is 14 residues long.

The V and J genes are TRBV7-9 and TRBJ2-6; TRBD1 aligns across 10 bases. V was pared by 11 bases and J by 3 bases, with 4 bases of the junction left unmatched. Germline V gene data show CDR1 as SEHNR and CDR2 as FQNEAQ (reference sequence). This CDR3 has 14 amino acids. CDR3 bases: TGTGCCGGGACAGGGGTTGGTGGGGCCAACGTCCTGACTTTC. The encoded protein is CAGTGVGGANVLTF.

This CDR3 reads CASSLGTSGRVSYEQYF. CDR3 DNA sequence: TGCGCCAGCAGCCTGGGGACTAGCGGGAGGGTTTCCTACGAGCAGTACTTC. The chain recombines TRBV5-1 with TRBJ2-7; TRBD2 matches 16 bases. This CDR3 spans 17 amino acids. Germline-derived CDR1 and CDR2 are SGHRS and YFSETQ. Losses at the gene ends were 4 bases for V and 1 base for J; bases not matched to a gene: 5.

This chain uses TRBV6-5 with TRBJ1-3, with TRBD1 identical over 7 bases. The CDR3 has 13 residues. From germline, CDR1 is MNHEY and CDR2 SVGAGI. V lost 6 bases, J lost 6 bases, and 5 bases stayed unmatched. Written as DNA, the CDR3 is TGTGCCAGCAGGGGGACAGAGGCAAACACCATATATTTT. This sequence encodes CASRGTEANTIYF.